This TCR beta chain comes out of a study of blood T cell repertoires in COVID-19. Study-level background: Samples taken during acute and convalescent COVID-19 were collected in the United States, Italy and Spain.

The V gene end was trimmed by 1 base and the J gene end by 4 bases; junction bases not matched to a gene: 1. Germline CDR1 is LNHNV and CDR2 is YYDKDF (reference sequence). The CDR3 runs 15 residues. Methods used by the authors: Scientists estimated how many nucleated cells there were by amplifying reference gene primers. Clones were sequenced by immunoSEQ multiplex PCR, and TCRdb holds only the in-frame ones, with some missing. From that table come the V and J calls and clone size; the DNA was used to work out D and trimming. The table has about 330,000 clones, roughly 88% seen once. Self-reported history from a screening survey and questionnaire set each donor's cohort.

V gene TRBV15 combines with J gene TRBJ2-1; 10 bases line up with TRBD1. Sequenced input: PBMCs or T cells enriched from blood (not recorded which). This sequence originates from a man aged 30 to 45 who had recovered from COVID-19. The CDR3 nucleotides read TGTGCCACCAGCAGAGGGACAGGGGGGTACAATGAGCAGTTCTTC. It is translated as CATSRGTGGYNEQFF.